The 28 T cell receptor beta chains presented below share a single source sample, sequenced in a study of blood T cell repertoires in COVID-19. The repertoire was sequenced with immunoSEQ multiplex PCR; TCRdb's copy has only in-frame clones and lacks some. The profile shows about 300,000 clones, about 85% of them singletons. Sample: peripheral blood. The receptor set was obtained from a human donor in a cohort sampled during active COVID-19.

This chain connects TRBV7-2 to TRBJ2-3; D remains ambiguous. The germline CDR1 and CDR2 sequences are SGHTA and FQGNSA. This CDR3 has 13 residues. Trimming pared 5 bases from V and 1 base from J, leaving 7 bases between. Here the CDR3 DNA reads TGTGCCAGCAGCACGAGAGGCACAGATACGCAGTATTTT. This translates into CASSTRGTDTQYF.

This clone was counted between two and nine times. This chain uses TRBV19 with TRBJ2-3; 8 nucleotides agree with TRBD1. The CDR3 sequence is 14 residues long. With 5 bases clipped from V and 6 bases from J, the junction kept 7 bases outside the gene matches. The germline gives CDR1 LNHDA, CDR2 SQIVND (reference sequence). The CDR3 DNA reads as TGTGCCAGTAGTGCAGCGGACAGGGAGGATACGCAGTATTTT. Translating gives CASSAADREDTQYF.

This chain links TRBV7-3 with TRBJ2-1, with 10 bases lining up with TRBD1. J gave up 9 bases and V 8 bases, and 13 bases lay outside the gene matches. This CDR3 has 15 residues. Germline lookup yields CDR1 SGHTA and CDR2 FQGTGA. The CDR3 reads CASSPPGQGRAEQFF. CDR3 DNA: TGTGCCAGCTCGCCTCCGGGACAGGGGCGTGCTGAGCAGTTCTTC.

The count of this clone is one. The CDR3 bases are TGTGCCAGCAGCCCCGCGGGAGGGATGAACACTGAAGCTTTCTTT. It codes for CASSPAGGMNTEAFF. This rearrangement joins TRBV5-6 to TRBJ1-1, with D uncertain. Germline CDR1 is SGHDT and CDR2 is YYEEEE. Deletions cut 4 bases from V and 0 bases from J, with 13 bases between. CDR3 length equals 15 residues.

The CDR3 DNA sequence: TGTGCCAGCTCACCAGGGGCAGGGGATGGCTACACCTTC. Translating it yields CASSPGAGDGYTF. The rearrangement uses TRBV18 and TRBJ1-2; TRBD1 is a possible D gene (6 bases). V gave up 2 bases and J gave up 6 bases, with 10 bases separating them. Germline assignment: CDR1 KGHSH and CDR2 LQKENI. The CDR3 spans 13 residues.

The V and J genes are TRBV10-3 and TRBJ2-1; no reliable D call. This CDR3 spans 14 amino acids. The germline CDR1 and CDR2 sequences are ENHRY and SYGVKD. V was trimmed by 2 bases and J by 8 bases, leaving 13 bases between them. The CDR3 DNA sequence: TGTGCCATCAGTGAGGGAGCCCGGCTTGATGAGCAGTTCTTC. Translated, it gives CAISEGARLDEQFF.

V gene TRBV5-8 combines with J gene TRBJ1-1; D unclear. V was shortened by 1 base and J by 1 base, with 5 bases between the two germline ends. The germline V gene encodes CDR1 SGHTS and CDR2 YDEGEE. CDR3 size: 13 residues. DNA for the CDR3: TGTGCCAGCAGCTTGATAAAGAACACTGAAGCTTTCTTT. Translated, it gives CASSLIKNTEAFF.

The chain has TRBV2 and TRBJ1-4; D is undetermined. CDR3 size: 13 residues. The ends were cut back, 3 bases at V and 7 bases at J, with 9 bases in the middle. CDR1 is SNHLY, CDR2 FYNNEI, per germline. The CDR3 region has the DNA TGTGCCAGCAGTGATTTCCGTAGTGAAAAACTGTTTTTT. Amino acids: CASSDFRSEKLFF.

This clone was counted between two and nine times. The chain carries TRBV12-5 and TRBJ1-5; the match to TRBD1 covers 8 bases. The CDR3 loop spans 16 amino acids. Germline CDR1 is LGHNT and CDR2 is FRNRAP. The trim removed 5 bases at V and 9 bases at J, leaving 15 bases unmatched. CDR3 coding DNA: TGTGCTAGTGGTCTCCTCGACGGGACAGGATTTTGGCCCCAGCATTTT. It is translated as CASGLLDGTGFWPQHF.

The rearrangement joins TRBV12-3 or TRBV12-4 to TRBJ2-7; D remains unclear. The CDR3 contains 13 residues. V lost 3 bases, J lost 2 bases, and 8 bases lay in between. The DNA for the CDR3 is TGTGCCAGCAGTTTTGGCACAGCCTACGAGCAGTACTTC. This codes for CASSFGTAYEQYF.

V is TRBV7-3 and J is TRBJ2-1, with 8 bases that match TRBD2. V shed 1 base and J 10 bases; nucleotides not matched to a gene: 9. This CDR3 is 15 amino acids long. Germline loops: CDR1 SGHTA, CDR2 FQGTGA. The CDR3 reads CASSLNPAGAGEQFF. The CDR3, as DNA: TGTGCCAGCAGCTTAAATCCAGCGGGAGCCGGGGAGCAGTTCTTC.

The chain combines TRBV2 with TRBJ1-4; D not certain. Per the germline V gene, CDR1 is SNHLY and CDR2 is FYNNEI. The CDR3 extends over 11 amino acids. Trimming shortened V by 3 bases and J by 8 bases, and 4 bases separated the two germline ends. Here the CDR3 DNA reads TGTGCCAGCAGTGAGAGGGAAAAACTGTTTTTT. Its translation: CASSEREKLFF.

The chain employs TRBV2 and TRBJ2-7; a possible D gene is TRBD1 (5 bases). Trimming shortened V by 4 bases and J by 2 bases, and 21 bases separated the two germline ends. Per germline, CDR1 SNHLY and CDR2 FYNNEI. The CDR3 contains 17 residues. CDR3 DNA sequence: TGTGCCAGCAGTGGGGCAGTGGTGACAGTGGCAACCTACGAGCAGTACTTC. Translating it yields CASSGAVVTVATYEQYF.

This clone was recorded only once. This chain joins TRBV7-6 and TRBJ2-7, with 15 nucleotides matching TRBD2. The CDR3 contains 20 residues. V dropped 5 bases and J dropped 2; count of bases not matched to a gene: 16. CDR1 SGHVS and CDR2 FNYEAQ come from the germline V gene. CDR3: CASSDQLGLAGGTAPYEQYF. The CDR3 DNA is TGTGCCAGCAGCGACCAATTGGGACTAGCGGGAGGAACTGCTCCCTACGAGCAGTACTTC.

The gene calls are TRBV9 and TRBJ1-2, with D perhaps matching TRBD1 (6 bases). Per the germline V gene, CDR1 is SGDLS and CDR2 is YYNGEE. The V gene lost 3 bases and the J gene lost 5 bases, with 8 bases spanning the gap. This CDR3 is 12 amino acids long. The CDR3 spells CASSAGTYGYTF. CDR3 DNA: TGTGCCAGCAGCGCCGGGACATATGGCTACACCTTC.

The chain combines TRBV7-2 with TRBJ2-1; TRBD1 matches at 9 bases. Losses at the gene ends were 6 bases for V and 0 bases for J; bases not matched to a gene: 3. The CDR3 consists of 15 residues. Germline CDR1 and CDR2: SGHTA and FQGNSA. CDR3: CASRADRGSYNEQFF. The CDR3 DNA reads as TGTGCCAGCAGAGCGGACAGGGGCTCCTACAATGAGCAGTTCTTC.

This sequence joins TRBV21-1 and TRBJ2-1; the table calls TRBD1, which could not be checked here. TRBV21-1 is described as a pseudogene. CDR3 length: 20 residues. CDR3 protein: CASSKKPFEQGWQGYNEQFF. The CDR3 coding sequence is TGTGCCAGCAGCAAAAAGCCCTTCGAGCAGGGGTGGCAGGGGTACAATGAGCAGTTCTTC.

This clone appeared a single time. The genes are TRBV3-1 (or the pseudogene TRBV3-2) and TRBJ1-2; 7 bases map to TRBD1. V lost 2 bases to trimming and J lost 7 bases; unmatched junction nucleotides: 7. The CDR3 extends over 14 amino acids. The germline V gene has CDR1 LGHDT and CDR2 YNNKEL (reference sequence). The CDR3 loop reads CASSQQQGRSGYTF. The CDR3, as DNA: TGTGCCAGCAGCCAACAACAGGGGAGGAGTGGCTACACCTTC.

The chain employs TRBV23-1 and TRBJ2-2; D unclear. TRBV23-1 is an open reading frame, and its role is uncertain. CDR3 size: 11 residues. Trimming cost V 0 bases and J 13 bases, with 6 bases left between them. The CDR3 bases are TGCGCCAGCAGTCAATCTAGTAGGCTGTTTTTT. Amino acid sequence: CASSQSSRLFF.

The rearrangement joins TRBV5-1 to TRBJ2-2; 12 bases line up with TRBD2. The CDR3 is 14 amino acids. Germline values: CDR1 SGHRS, CDR2 YFSETQ. J gave up 8 bases and V 4 bases, and 3 bases lay outside the gene matches. CDR3 protein: CASSRLAGEGELFF. DNA for the CDR3: TGCGCCAGCAGCCGACTAGCGGGAGAGGGGGAGCTGTTTTTT.

The J gene is TRBJ1-1, the V gene TRBV7-9; TRBD1 is a possible D gene (6 bases). V lost 2 bases and J 10 bases, leaving 20 bases between the germline ends. The CDR3 spans 15 residues. In germline, CDR1 is SEHNR, CDR2 FQNEAQ (reference sequence). The DNA of the CDR3 is TGTGCCAGCAGCTTAAGTAGGGGGTTTAGTGATCGAGCTTTCTTT. Translating gives CASSLSRGFSDRAFF.

This clone was counted between two and nine times. The chain has TRBV6-1 and TRBJ1-3; D not resolved. Trimming cost V 1 base and J 4 bases, with 5 bases left between them. This CDR3 region has 13 residues. From germline, CDR1 is MNHNS and CDR2 SASEGT. The CDR3 spells CASSEGTGNTIYF. As DNA, the CDR3 is TGTGCCAGCAGTGAAGGAACAGGAAACACCATATATTTT.

The V and J genes are TRBV10-1 and TRBJ2-3, with D perhaps TRBD2 (5 bases). This CDR3 has 15 amino acids. Deletions cut 8 bases from V and 4 bases from J, with 19 bases between. Looked up from germline, CDR1 is WNHNN and CDR2 is SYGVQD (reference sequence). The CDR3, as DNA: TGCGCCAGCTGGTTTATTCAGAGCGGAGCAGATACGCAGTATTTT. Translation: CASWFIQSGADTQYF.

The chain joins TRBV27 to TRBJ2-7; 8 bases are shared with TRBD1. V gave up 4 bases and J gave up 6 bases; unmatched junction bases: 8. In germline, CDR1 is MNHEY, CDR2 SMNVEV (reference sequence). CDR3 length: 14 amino acids. This CDR3 reads CASSSWTGSGEQYF. CDR3 nucleotide sequence: TGTGCCAGCAGTTCTTGGACAGGGTCGGGCGAGCAGTACTTC.

This chain uses TRBV19 with TRBJ1-4, with unresolved D. Germline values: CDR1 LNHDA, CDR2 SQIVND (reference sequence). V dropped 5 bases and J dropped 5 bases, with 12 bases sitting between them. The CDR3 sequence is 14 residues long. The CDR3 is CASSFLDSNEKLFF. The CDR3 region has the DNA TGTGCCAGTAGTTTCCTCGACTCAAATGAAAAACTGTTTTTT.

V usage is TRBV2 and J usage is TRBJ2-3, with TRBD2 identical over 8 bases. The CDR3 extends over 13 amino acids. CDR1 is SNHLY and CDR2 is FYNNEI in the germline V gene. J gave up 6 bases and V 8 bases, and 7 bases lay outside the gene matches. CDR3: CASQREIGDTQYF. In nucleotides, the CDR3 is TGTGCCAGCCAGCGGGAGATAGGGGATACGCAGTATTTT. The full variable domain, with the rest looked up from reference TRBV2 and TRBJ2-3, is EPEVTQTPSHQVTQMGQEVILRCVPISNHLYFYWYRQILGQKVEFLVSFYNNEISEKSEIFDDQFSVERPDGSNFTLKIRSTKLEDSAMYFCASQREIGDTQYFGPGTRLTVL.

Here the CDR3 reads CASSMTSGDSPLHF. The CDR3 bases are TGTGCCAGCAGCATGACTTCGGGGGATTCACCCCTCCACTTT. The V and J genes are TRBV6-2 or TRBV6-3 and TRBJ1-6; D is possibly TRBD1 (5 bases). V lost 6 bases and J lost 8, with 14 bases in between. CDR3 size: 14 residues. Germline loops: CDR1 MNHEY, CDR2 SVGEGT.

CDR3 nucleotide sequence: TGTGCCAGCAGCCTCCGGACTAGCGGGAGAGAAAACGGGGAGCTGTTTTTT. Residues: CASSLRTSGRENGELFF. This chain uses TRBV5-6 with TRBJ2-2; 13 nucleotides match TRBD2. V gave up 4 bases and J gave up 7 bases; unmatched junction bases: 10. The CDR3 is made up of 17 amino acids. CDR1 SGHDT and CDR2 YYEEEE come from the germline V gene. The variable domain in full, with the rest retrieved from reference TRBV5-6 and TRBJ2-2, is DAGVTQSPTHLIKTRGQQVTLRCSPKSGHDTVSWYQQALGQGPQFIFQYYEEEERQRGNFPDRFSGHQFPNYSSELNVNALLLGDSALYLCASSLRTSGRENGELFFGEGSRLTVL.